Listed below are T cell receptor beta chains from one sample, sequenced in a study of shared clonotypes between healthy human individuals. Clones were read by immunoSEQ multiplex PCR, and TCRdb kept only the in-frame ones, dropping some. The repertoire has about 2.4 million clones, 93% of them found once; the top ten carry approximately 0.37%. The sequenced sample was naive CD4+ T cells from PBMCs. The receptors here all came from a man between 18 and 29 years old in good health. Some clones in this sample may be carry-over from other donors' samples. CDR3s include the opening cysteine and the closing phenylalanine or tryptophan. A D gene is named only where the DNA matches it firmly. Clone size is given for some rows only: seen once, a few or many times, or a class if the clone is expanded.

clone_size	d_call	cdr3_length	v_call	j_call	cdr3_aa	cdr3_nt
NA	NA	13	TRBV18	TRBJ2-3	CASSPPDRDTQYF	TGTGCCAGCTCACCACCGGACCGAGATACGCAGTATTTT
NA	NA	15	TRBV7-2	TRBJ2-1	CASGRPPGPYNEQFF	TGTGCCAGCGGCCGCCCTCCAGGGCCTTACAATGAGCAGTTCTTC
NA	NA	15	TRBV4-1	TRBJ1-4	CASSQSESRSEKLFF	TGCGCCAGCAGCCAATCAGAGTCCCGGAGTGAAAAACTGTTTTTT
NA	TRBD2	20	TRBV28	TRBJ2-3	CASSLPPGGGVAWSTDTQYF	TGTGCCAGCAGTTTACCCCCCGGGGGGGGAGTGGCCTGGAGCACAGATACGCAGTATTTT
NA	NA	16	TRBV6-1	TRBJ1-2	CASSELDQRGPGGYTF	TGTGCCAGCAGTGAACTGGACCAAAGGGGTCCTGGGGGCTACACCTTC
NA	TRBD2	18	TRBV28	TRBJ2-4	CASSLRLAGGIAKNIQYF	TGTGCCAGCAGTTTACGGCTAGCGGGCGGCATAGCCAAAAACATTCAGTACTTC
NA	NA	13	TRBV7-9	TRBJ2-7	CASSLAGANEQYF	TGTGCCAGCAGCTTAGCGGGAGCGAACGAGCAGTACTTC
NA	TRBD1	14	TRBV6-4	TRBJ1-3	CASRGQGPGNTIYF	TGTGCCAGCAGGGGACAGGGACCTGGAAACACCATATATTTT
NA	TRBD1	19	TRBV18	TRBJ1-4	CASSPGDRGRLNSGEKLFF	TGTGCCAGCTCACCGGGGGACAGGGGGCGTTTGAACTCGGGTGAAAAACTGTTTTTT
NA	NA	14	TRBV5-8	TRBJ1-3	CASKSDYSGNTIYF	TGTGCCAGCAAGAGCGATTACTCTGGAAACACCATATATTTT
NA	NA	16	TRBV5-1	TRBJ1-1	CASSLESTAMNTEAFF	TGCGCCAGCAGCTTGGAGAGTACAGCCATGAACACTGAAGCTTTCTTT
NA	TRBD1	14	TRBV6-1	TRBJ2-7	CASSAPTGNYEQYF	TGTGCCAGCAGTGCCCCGACAGGGAATTACGAGCAGTACTTC
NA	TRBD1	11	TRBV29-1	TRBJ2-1	CSVGQGFEQFF	TGCAGCGTCGGACAGGGCTTTGAGCAGTTCTTC
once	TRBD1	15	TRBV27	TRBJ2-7	CASSGRQGTTYEQYF	TGTGCCAGCAGTGGCCGACAGGGTACAACCTACGAGCAGTACTTC
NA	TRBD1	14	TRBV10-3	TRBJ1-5	CAISGQGQNQPQHF	TGTGCCATCAGCGGCCAGGGACAGAATCAGCCCCAGCATTTT
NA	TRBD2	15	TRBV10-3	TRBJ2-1	CAISGLAGGYNEQFF	TGTGCCATCAGCGGACTAGCGGGAGGCTACAATGAGCAGTTCTTC
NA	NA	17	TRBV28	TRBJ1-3	CASSPVWGTGSGNTIYF	TGTGCCAGCAGTCCCGTCTGGGGAACTGGTTCTGGAAACACCATATATTTT
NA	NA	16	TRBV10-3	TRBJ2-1	CAISGPGGDREGEQFF	TGTGCCATCAGTGGCCCCGGGGGAGACCGAGAGGGTGAGCAGTTCTTC
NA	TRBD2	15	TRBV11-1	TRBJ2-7	CASSFRPSGSYEQYF	TGTGCCAGCAGCTTCCGCCCTAGCGGGAGTTACGAGCAGTACTTC
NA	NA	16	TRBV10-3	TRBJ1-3	CAIREIGPSSGNTIYF	TGTGCCATCAGGGAAATCGGCCCCTCCTCTGGAAACACCATATATTTT
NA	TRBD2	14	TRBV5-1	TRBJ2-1	CASTGLAGVNEQFF	TGCGCCAGCACCGGACTAGCGGGAGTAAATGAGCAGTTCTTC
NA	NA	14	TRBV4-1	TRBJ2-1	CASSQDLSPPKQFF	TGCGCCAGCAGCCAAGATCTCTCCCCACCTAAGCAGTTCTTC
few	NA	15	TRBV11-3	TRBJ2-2	CASSPAGIGTGELFF	TGTGCCAGCAGCCCTGCCGGGATCGGAACCGGGGAGCTGTTTTTT
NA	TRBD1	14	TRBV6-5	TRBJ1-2	CASSKIRTGGGYTF	TGTGCCAGCAGCAAAATCAGGACAGGGGGCGGCTACACCTTC
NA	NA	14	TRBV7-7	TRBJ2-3	CASSLGVSTDTQYF	TGTGCCAGCAGCTTAGGCGTTTCCACAGATACGCAGTATTTT
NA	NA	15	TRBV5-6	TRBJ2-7	CASSFAGTHSYEQYF	TGTGCCAGCAGCTTCGCCGGGACACACTCCTACGAGCAGTACTTC
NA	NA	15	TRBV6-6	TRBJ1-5	CASSYSITADQPQHF	TGTGCCAGCAGTTACTCAATAACGGCTGATCAGCCCCAGCATTTT